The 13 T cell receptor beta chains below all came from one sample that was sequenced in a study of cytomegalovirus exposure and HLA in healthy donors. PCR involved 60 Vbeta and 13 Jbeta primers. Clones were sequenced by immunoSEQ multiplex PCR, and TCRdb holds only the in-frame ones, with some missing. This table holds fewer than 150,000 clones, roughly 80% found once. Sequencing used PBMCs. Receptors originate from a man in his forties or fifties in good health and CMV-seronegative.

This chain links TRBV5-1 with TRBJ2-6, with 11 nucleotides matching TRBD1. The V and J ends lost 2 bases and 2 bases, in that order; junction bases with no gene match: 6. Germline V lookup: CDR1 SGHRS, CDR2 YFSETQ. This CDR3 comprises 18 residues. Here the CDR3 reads CASSFGTGGLAGANVLTF. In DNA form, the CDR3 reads TGCGCCAGCAGCTTCGGGACAGGGGGTTTGGCTGGGGCCAACGTCCTGACTTTC.

In DNA form, the CDR3 reads TGTGCCAGCGGAGTTAGCAATCAGCCCCAGCATTTT. This encodes CASGVSNQPQHF. This chain links TRBV27 with TRBJ1-5; D is unclear. The CDR3 is 12 amino acids. V was cut by 8 bases and J by 0 bases, with 5 bases left in between. Per the germline V gene, CDR1 is MNHEY and CDR2 is SMNVEV (reference sequence).

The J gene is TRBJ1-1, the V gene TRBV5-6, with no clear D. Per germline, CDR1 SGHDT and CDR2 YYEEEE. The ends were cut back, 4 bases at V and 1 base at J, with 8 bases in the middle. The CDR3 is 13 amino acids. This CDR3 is CASSAPGNTEAFF. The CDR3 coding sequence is TGTGCCAGCAGCGCCCCAGGGAACACTGAAGCTTTCTTT.

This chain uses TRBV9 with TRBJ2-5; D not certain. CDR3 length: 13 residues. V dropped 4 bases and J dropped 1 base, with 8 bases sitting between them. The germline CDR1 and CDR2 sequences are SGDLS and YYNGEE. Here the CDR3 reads CASSLYGQETQYF. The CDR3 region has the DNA TGTGCCAGCAGCCTCTACGGCCAAGAGACCCAGTACTTC.

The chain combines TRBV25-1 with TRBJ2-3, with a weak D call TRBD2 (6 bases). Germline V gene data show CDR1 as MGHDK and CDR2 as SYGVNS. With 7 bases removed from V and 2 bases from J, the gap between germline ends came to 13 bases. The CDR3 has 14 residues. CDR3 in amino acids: CASKTSTFTDTQYF. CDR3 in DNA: TGTGCCAGCAAAACTAGCACTTTCACAGATACGCAGTATTTT.

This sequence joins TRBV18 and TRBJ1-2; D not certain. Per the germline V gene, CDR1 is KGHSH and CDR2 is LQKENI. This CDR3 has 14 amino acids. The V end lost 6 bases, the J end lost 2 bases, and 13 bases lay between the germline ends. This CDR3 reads CASSASGGNYGYTF. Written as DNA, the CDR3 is TGTGCCAGCTCGGCCTCGGGAGGGAACTATGGCTACACCTTC.

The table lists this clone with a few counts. CDR3 region: CASSEGDRTTEAFF. The CDR3 DNA is TGTGCCAGCAGTGAGGGGGACAGGACCACTGAAGCTTTCTTT. The rearrangement joins TRBV25-1 to TRBJ1-1; TRBD1 agrees at 8 bases. Per the germline V gene, CDR1 is MGHDK and CDR2 is SYGVNS. V lost 3 bases and J lost 4; bases outside the gene matches: 4. The CDR3 length is 14 residues.

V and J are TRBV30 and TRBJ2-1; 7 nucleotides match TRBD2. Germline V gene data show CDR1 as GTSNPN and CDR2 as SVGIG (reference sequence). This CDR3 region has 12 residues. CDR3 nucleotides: TGTGCGTGGGAGCGGGACCACAATGAGCAGTTCTTC. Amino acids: CAWERDHNEQFF.

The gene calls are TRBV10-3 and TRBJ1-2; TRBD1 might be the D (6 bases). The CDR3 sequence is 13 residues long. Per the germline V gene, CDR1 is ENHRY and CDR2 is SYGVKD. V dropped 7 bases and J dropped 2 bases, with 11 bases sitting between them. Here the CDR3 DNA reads TGTGCCATCACTTTGGGACAAAACTATGGCTACACCTTC. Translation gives CAITLGQNYGYTF.

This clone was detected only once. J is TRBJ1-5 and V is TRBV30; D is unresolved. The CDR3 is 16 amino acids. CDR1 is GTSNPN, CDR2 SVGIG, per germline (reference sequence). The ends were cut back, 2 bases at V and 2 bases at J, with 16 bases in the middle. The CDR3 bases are TGTGCCTGGAGTACCCGCCTCGGGCGGGGCAATCAGCCCCAGCATTTT. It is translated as CAWSTRLGRGNQPQHF.

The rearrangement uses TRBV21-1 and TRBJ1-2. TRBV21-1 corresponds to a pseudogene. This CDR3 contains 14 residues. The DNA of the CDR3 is TGTGCCAGCAGCAAAGATGGAGGGTGGTATGGCTACACCTTC. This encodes CASSKDGGWYGYTF.

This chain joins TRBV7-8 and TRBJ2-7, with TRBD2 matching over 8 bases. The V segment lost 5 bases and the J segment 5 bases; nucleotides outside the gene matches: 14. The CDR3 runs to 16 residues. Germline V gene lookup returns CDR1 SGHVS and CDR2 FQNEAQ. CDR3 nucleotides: TGTGCCAGCAGCCGGACGTGGACTAAAGCGGGAGACGAGCAGTACTTC. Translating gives CASSRTWTKAGDEQYF. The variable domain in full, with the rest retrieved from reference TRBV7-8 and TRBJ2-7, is GAGVSQSPRYKVAKRGQDVALRCDPISGHVSLFWYQQALGQGPEFLTYFQNEAQLDKSGLPSDRFFAERPEGSVSTLKIQRTQQEDSAVYLCASSRTWTKAGDEQYFGPGTRLTVT.

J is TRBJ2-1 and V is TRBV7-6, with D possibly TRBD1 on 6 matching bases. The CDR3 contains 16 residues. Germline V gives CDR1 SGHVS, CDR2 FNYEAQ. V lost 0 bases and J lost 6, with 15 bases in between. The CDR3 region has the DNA TGTGCCAGCAGCTTAGCTTCCAGGGGATTGGTCAATGAGCAGTTCTTC. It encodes CASSLASRGLVNEQFF. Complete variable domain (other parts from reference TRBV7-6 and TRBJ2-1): GAGVSQSPRYKVTKRGQDVALRCDPISGHVSLYWYRQALGQGPEFLTYFNYEAQQDKSGLPNDRFSAERPEGSISTLTIQRTEQRDSAMYRCASSLASRGLVNEQFFGPGTRLTVL.